This paragraph reports one T cell receptor beta chain. Its antigen is unidentified. This specimen belongs to a study of cytomegalovirus exposure and HLA in healthy donors. Study observations and caveats: A later analysis linked a missense variant in DCLRE1C to the trimming of TCR beta V and J genes. Sequencing likely caused a cluster of highly shared sequence variants. A previous analysis found most TCR beta V segments productive roughly 90% or roughly 30% of the time.

PCR was performed using 60 Vbeta and 13 Jbeta primers. Assay: immunoSEQ multiplex PCR; the TCRdb copy retains only in-frame clones and omits some. The data contain roughly 72,000 clones, 79% of them singletons. Trimming removed 2 bases from V and 0 bases from J, with 11 bases in between. Germline values: CDR1 SGHNT, CDR2 YYREEE (reference sequence). The length of the CDR3 is 15 residues. Donors consisted of healthy bone marrow donors. Sequenced sample: PBMCs. This sequence originates from a woman in her forties in good health and CMV-seropositive. V is TRBV5-4 and J is TRBJ1-1; no clear D. The CDR3 DNA is TGTGCCAGCAGCTTAGTCGCCAGTATGAACACTGAAGCTTTCTTT. Its translation is CASSLVASMNTEAFF.